Detailed here is one T cell receptor beta chain. These data originate in a study of blood T cell repertoires in COVID-19. Turning to the study itself: Italy, Spain and the United States were the sources of the convalescent and acute COVID-19 samples.

Sequencing was performed with immunoSEQ multiplex PCR; in TCRdb, only in-frame clones are kept and a portion is missing. The table has 150,000 to 200,000 clones, 90% seen once. The TCR comes from a man aged 50 to 60 with acute or convalescent COVID-19. The specimen was peripheral blood.

Here the CDR3 DNA reads TGTGCCAGCAGATATAGCGGGAGGGCCTACAATGAGCAGTTCTTC. Translation: CASRYSGRAYNEQFF. The chain carries TRBV5-4 and TRBJ2-1, with 11 bases fitting TRBD2. There are 15 residues in the CDR3. J gave up 2 bases and V 5 bases, and 3 bases lay outside the gene matches. CDR1 SGHNT and CDR2 YYREEE come from the germline V gene (reference sequence).